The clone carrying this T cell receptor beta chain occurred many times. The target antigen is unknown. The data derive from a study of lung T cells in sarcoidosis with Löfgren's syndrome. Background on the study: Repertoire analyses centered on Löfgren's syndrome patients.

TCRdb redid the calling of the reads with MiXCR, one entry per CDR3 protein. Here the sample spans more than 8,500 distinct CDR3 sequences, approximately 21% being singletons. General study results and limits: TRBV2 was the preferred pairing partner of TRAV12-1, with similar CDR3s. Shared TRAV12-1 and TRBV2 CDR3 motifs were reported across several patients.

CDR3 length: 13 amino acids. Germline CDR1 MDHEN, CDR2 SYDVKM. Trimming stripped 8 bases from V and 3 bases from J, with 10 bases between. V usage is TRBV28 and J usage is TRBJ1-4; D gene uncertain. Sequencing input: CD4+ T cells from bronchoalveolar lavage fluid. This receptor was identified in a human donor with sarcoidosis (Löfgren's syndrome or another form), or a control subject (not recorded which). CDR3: CASEGSSNEKLFF. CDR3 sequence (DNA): TGTGCCAGCGAGGGTTCTTCTAATGAAAAACTGTTTTTT. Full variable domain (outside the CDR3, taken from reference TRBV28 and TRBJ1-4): DVKVTQSSRYLVKRTGEKVFLECVQDMDHENMFWYRQDPGLGLRLIYFSYDVKMKEKGDIPEGYSVSREKKERFSLILESASTNQTSMYLCASEGSSNEKLFFGSGTQLSVL.